This T cell receptor beta chain was captured by sequencing in a study of immune characterization of retroperitoneal liposarcoma. There are a few counts of this clonotype. One entry per CDR3 protein, called by TCRdb with MiXCR from the PCR reads. This sample carries approximately 9,300 distinct CDR3 sequences, about 30% of them seen once, and the ten largest clones take about 7.7%. The CDR3 is 13 amino acids. The germline CDR1 and CDR2 sequences are MNHEY and SMNVEV (reference sequence). Trimming pared 6 bases from V and 7 bases from J, leaving 13 bases between. What was sequenced was tumor tissue. The sequence derives from a male donor with retroperitoneal liposarcoma. The chain employs TRBV27 and TRBJ2-1, with D uncertain. CDR3 sequence: CASRSAGRNEQFF. The CDR3 nucleotides are TGTGCCAGCAGGTCGGCAGGCCGGAATGAGCAGTTCTTC.